This T cell receptor beta chain was captured in a study of cytomegalovirus exposure and HLA in healthy donors. Study-level findings and limits: Later on, an analysis tied over 15,000 TCR beta sequences to HLA alleles at 0.05 false discovery rate. As confirmed in vitro, three CMV-associated chains were specific for CMV antigens.

With regard to this clone: Its antigen is undetermined.

The PCR was carried out with 60 Vbeta primers and 13 Jbeta primers. Clones were read by immunoSEQ multiplex PCR, and TCRdb kept only the in-frame ones, dropping some. This sample has tens of thousands of clones, with around 77% found just once. What was sequenced was PBMCs. This clonotype was obtained from a male donor in good health and CMV-seropositive.

Here the CDR3 reads CASSPYPGTATSYEQYF. The CDR3 DNA follows: TGTGCCAGCTCCCCGTACCCCGGGACAGCGACTTCCTACGAGCAGTACTTC. The chain recombines TRBV18 with TRBJ2-7; 7 bases are a match to TRBD1. V was pared by 6 bases and J by 1 base, with 15 bases of the junction left unmatched. From germline, CDR1 is KGHSH and CDR2 LQKENI. The CDR3 contains 17 residues.